Below, 15 T cell receptor beta chains from the same sample are listed, as sequenced in a study of Tregs in tolerant kidney transplant recipients. Produced via immunoSEQ multiplex PCR; TCRdb's table is partial and in-frame only. Recorded here are roughly 48,000 clones; the top ten clones represent about 0.85%. This specimen was CD4+ T cells from blood, taken before the transplant. These receptors came from a human donor who received a combined kidney and bone marrow transplant.

CDR3 region: CSARTPGLAGPNEQFF. Incomplete CDR3 DNA: TGCAGTGCCAGAACTCCGGGACTAGCGGGACCCAATGAG. The V gene is TRBV20-1, the J gene TRBJ2-1, with TRBD2 matching over 13 bases. The missing CDR3 end, 3 residues past where the read stops, is filled in from the germline J gene. This CDR3 has 16 residues. Germline CDR1 is DFQATT and CDR2 is SNEGSKA (reference sequence). V was pared by 6 bases and J by 6 bases, with 11 bases of the junction left unmatched.

On this clone: The read stops 3 residues short of the end of the CDR3; the missing end is completed from the germline J gene. The chain is built from TRBV5-6 and TRBJ1-1, with 8 bases lining up with TRBD1. CDR1 is SGHDT and CDR2 is YYEEEE in the germline V gene. The J segment lost 3 bases and the V segment lost 1 base, leaving 2 bases of the junction unmatched. This CDR3 has 14 residues. The CDR3 bases that were read are TGTGCCAGCAGCTTGTCCAGGGGGCACACTGAA. Translated: CASSLSRGHTE. In full, the CDR3 is CASSLSRGHTEAFF.

Concerning this clone itself: The read terminates 3 residues before the CDR3 end, so the remaining end is supplied by the germline J gene. This sequence joins TRBV18 and TRBJ2-2; 7 positions match TRBD1. J was trimmed by 2 bases and V by 0 bases; bases with no gene match: 3. The V gene's germline CDR1 is KGHSH and CDR2 LQKENI. The length of the CDR3 is 16 residues. The CDR3 reads CASSPPTGLNTGELFF. Partial CDR3 DNA: TGTGCCAGCTCACCACCGACAGGGCTCAACACCGGGGAG.

Of note for this clone: The DNA ends 3 residues before the CDR3 does, and the rest of the CDR3 is filled in from the germline J gene. The chain employs TRBV12-3 or TRBV12-4 and TRBJ2-1; possibly TRBD2 for D (5 bases). Trimming took 1 base from V and 8 from J, leaving 15 bases between them. The CDR3 is 15 amino acids. The CDR3 sequence: CASSLDLRGTDEQFF. The DNA read from the CDR3 is TGTGCCAGCAGTTTAGACCTCCGGGGTACAGATGAG.

Of note for this clone: The sequenced fragment ends 3 residues before the CDR3 boundary, so the rest is inferred from the germline J gene. V and J are TRBV30 and TRBJ1-5, with D hard to call. V lost 2 bases to trimming and J lost 2 bases, with 10 bases between them. In germline, CDR1 is GTSNPN, CDR2 SVGIG (reference sequence). The CDR3 length is 14 residues. CDR3: CAWSSVVRNQPQHF. The CDR3 DNA, read in part, is TGTGCCTGGAGTTCGGTTGTTCGCAATCAGCCC. The full variable domain, in which reference TRBV30 and TRBJ1-5 provide the parts outside the CDR3, is SQTIHQWPATLVQPVGSPLSLECTVEGTSNPNLYWYRQAAGRGLQLLFYSVGIGQISSEVPQNLSASRPQDRQFILSSKKLLLSDSGFYLCAWSSVVRNQPQHFGDGTRLSIL.

On this clone: The CDR3 goes on 3 residues after the read ends, and that part is filled in from the germline J gene. This rearrangement joins TRBV19 to TRBJ2-3; 13 bases match TRBD2. CDR1 is LNHDA, CDR2 SQIVND, per germline (reference sequence). CDR3 size: 17 residues. Unmatched junction bases numbered 7, after V lost 5 bases and J lost 2 bases. Partial CDR3 DNA: TGTGCCAGTAGTCTCCGCGGGACTAGCGGGGCCACAGATACG. Translated: CASSLRGTSGATDT. The whole CDR3 sequence reads CASSLRGTSGATDTQYF. The full variable domain, in which reference TRBV19 and TRBJ2-3 provide the parts outside the CDR3, is DGGITQSPKYLFRKEGQNVTLSCEQNLNHDAMYWYRQDPGQGLRLIYYSQIVNDFQKGDIAEGYSVSREKKESFPLTVTSAQKNPTAFYLCASSLRGTSGATDTQYFGPGTRLTVL.

Turning to this clone: With the read ending 3 residues before the CDR3 end, the germline J gene is used to fill in that end. This sequence joins TRBV5-1 and TRBJ1-1; weak D call: TRBD1 (5 bases). From germline, CDR1 is SGHRS and CDR2 YFSETQ. Trimming took off 4 bases at V and 0 bases at J, with 13 bases between the two ends. The CDR3 runs 15 residues. Incomplete CDR3 DNA: TGCGCCAGCAGCGGTGGGGGGTTTATGAACACTGAA. Amino acids: CASSGGGFMNTE. The CDR3 in its entirety is CASSGGGFMNTEAFF.

Concerning this clone itself: The CDR3 end is not reached by the read, which stops 3 residues before it; the germline J gene fills it in. The chain recombines TRBV20-1 with TRBJ1-5; 7 bases line up with TRBD1. The CDR3 spans 15 residues. V dropped 4 bases and J dropped 0; count of bases not matched to a gene: 6. Germline V gene data show CDR1 as DFQATT and CDR2 as SNEGSKA (reference sequence). Partial CDR3 DNA: TGCAGTGCTATTGGGGACAGAAATAGCAATCAGCCC. This codes for CSAIGDRNSNQP. The whole CDR3 sequence is CSAIGDRNSNQPQHF.

A remark on this clone: The read halts 3 residues ahead of the CDR3 end, with the missing end drawn from the germline J gene. This chain joins TRBV7-3 and TRBJ2-3, with a tentative D call TRBD2 (5 bases). This CDR3 comprises 16 residues. The germline V gene has CDR1 SGHTA and CDR2 FQGTGA. Trimming cost V 1 base and J 0 bases, with 11 bases left between them. CDR3 protein: CASSLNGVTSTDTQYF. CDR3 DNA, as far as it was read: TGTGCCAGCAGCTTAAACGGGGTTACTAGCACAGATACG. Full variable domain (outside the CDR3, taken from reference TRBV7-3 and TRBJ2-3): GAGVSQTPSNKVTEKGKYVELRCDPISGHTALYWYRQSLGQGPEFLIYFQGTGAADDSGLPNDRFFAVRPEGSVSTLKIQRTERGDSAVYLCASSLNGVTSTDTQYFGPGTRLTVL.

The CDR3 loop is CSASQNTEAFF. The covered CDR3 bases are TGCAGTGCTAGCCAGAACACTGAA. V usage is TRBV20-1 and J usage is TRBJ1-1; D gene ambiguous. The read comes to an end 3 residues before the CDR3 does, leaving the germline J gene to fill in the end. Germline-derived CDR1 and CDR2 are DFQATT and SNEGSKA (reference sequence). The CDR3 contains 11 residues. V was trimmed by 3 bases and J by 1 base, leaving 3 bases between them.

As regards this clone: The read terminates 3 residues ahead of where the CDR3 ends, so the germline J gene completes it. V usage is TRBV18 and J usage is TRBJ2-2, with D maybe TRBD2 (6 bases). The germline gives CDR1 KGHSH, CDR2 LQKENI. V gave up 3 bases and J gave up 3 bases, with 14 bases separating them. The CDR3 totals 16 residues. The covered CDR3 bases are TGTGCCAGCTCACCTGGGACGCCGGGGGACACCGGGGAG. The encoded protein is CASSPGTPGDTGE. The entire CDR3 sequence reads CASSPGTPGDTGELFF.

A word on this clone: The read ends 3 residues early relative to the CDR3; the germline J gene fills the gap. The gene calls are TRBV5-1 and TRBJ2-7, with D perhaps matching TRBD1 (5 bases). CDR1 is SGHRS and CDR2 is YFSETQ in the germline V gene. The CDR3 has 13 amino acids. Trimming removed 2 bases from V and 5 bases from J, with 11 bases in between. The CDR3 is CASSFVGADEQYF. CDR3 DNA (partial): TGCGCCAGCAGCTTTGTAGGGGCGGACGAG.

Turning to this clone: The read ends 3 residues early relative to the CDR3; the germline J gene fills the gap. V and J are TRBV7-2 and TRBJ2-5; D is uncertain. The V gene's germline CDR1 is SGHTA and CDR2 FQGNSA. This CDR3 has 13 amino acids. The part of the CDR3 DNA that was read is TGTGCCAGCAGCCTTGAACAGAAGAGAACC. Amino acid sequence: CASSLEQKRT. The whole CDR3 region reads CASSLEQKRTQYF.

In regard to this clone: Coverage ceases 3 residues before the CDR3 finishes, and the germline J gene fills in the end. This chain joins TRBV18 and TRBJ1-1, with 8 bases aligning to TRBD1. Germline values: CDR1 KGHSH, CDR2 LQKENI. The CDR3 spans 15 residues. J was trimmed by 1 base and V by 4 bases; bases with no gene match: 5. The part of the CDR3 DNA that was read is TGTGCCAGCTCACTCACCGGACAGGGGAACACTGAA. Its translation: CASSLTGQGNTE. The whole CDR3 sequence reads CASSLTGQGNTEAFF.

A note on this clone: The DNA ends 3 residues before the CDR3 does, and the rest of the CDR3 is filled in from the germline J gene. The rearrangement uses TRBV6-2 or TRBV6-3 and TRBJ2-1; 10 nucleotides align to TRBD2. Germline assignment: CDR1 MNHEY and CDR2 SVGEGT. The junction had 7 bases not matched to a gene; V was cut back by 7 bases and J by 1 base. The CDR3 length is 16 residues. The CDR3: CASTRLSGGSYNEQFF. The covered CDR3 bases are TGTGCCAGCACCAGACTTAGCGGGGGGTCCTACAATGAG.